These 7 T cell receptor beta chains came from one sample sequenced in a study of regulatory T cells in long-lasting Graves disease. Time point given: persistent/refractory GD, antithyroid drugs over 5 years with positive TRAb. Scientists built the TCR library using RNA that was extracted from PBMCs. Combining iRepertoire HTBI primers with Arm-PCR of CDR3 regions, the authors built TCR beta libraries. TCRdb ran MiXCR on the multiplex PCR reads and lists one entry per CDR3 protein. The data show 400,000 to 500,000 distinct CDR3 sequences, less than 25% seen once. This material consisted of peripheral blood mononuclear cells (PBMCs), taken when the disease was refractory, from a patient treated with antithyroid drugs. These receptors all stem from a female donor with Graves disease.

This clonotype has a handful of counts. The chain has TRBV14 and TRBJ1-5; 9 bases are shared with TRBD1. J gave up 6 bases and V 1 base, and 4 bases lay outside the gene matches. The CDR3 sequence is 15 residues long. Germline V gene data show CDR1 as SGHDN and CDR2 as FVKESK. Here the CDR3 DNA reads TGTGCCAGCAGCCAAGGGACAGGGGTAGGTCAGCCCCAGCATTTT. It translates to CASSQGTGVGQPQHF.

There are a few counts of this clonotype. The chain uses TRBV2 and TRBJ2-7; D uncertain. CDR3 size: 14 residues. Germline CDR1 SNHLY, CDR2 FYNNEI. V dropped 3 bases and J dropped 4 bases, with 13 bases sitting between them. The DNA for the CDR3 is TGTGCCAGCAGTGATATGACGGCCTGGTACGAGCAGTACTTC. It yields the protein CASSDMTAWYEQYF. Complete variable domain (other parts from reference TRBV2 and TRBJ2-7): EPEVTQTPSHQVTQMGQEVILRCVPISNHLYFYWYRQILGQKVEFLVSFYNNEISEKSEIFDDQFSVERPDGSNFTLKIRSTKLEDSAMYFCASSDMTAWYEQYFGPGTRLTVT.

This clonotype was seen many times. The genes are TRBV2 and TRBJ2-7; no reliable D call. V dropped 6 bases and J dropped 8 bases, with 17 bases sitting between them. The length of the CDR3 is 13 residues. The germline gives CDR1 SNHLY, CDR2 FYNNEI. CDR3 nucleotides: TGTGCCAGCAGCCCAGTTGTAACGGTACAGCAGTACTTC. Encoded protein: CASSPVVTVQQYF.

This clonotype was seen at least ten times. The chain joins TRBV2 to TRBJ2-7; 8 bases line up with TRBD2. The CDR3 is 15 amino acids. Trimming cost V 3 bases and J 6 bases; bases outside gene matches: 10. CDR1 SNHLY and CDR2 FYNNEI come from the germline V gene. This CDR3 reads CASSEAGGLISEQYF. The CDR3 region has the DNA TGTGCCAGCAGTGAGGCGGGAGGCCTGATCTCCGAGCAGTACTTC.

V is TRBV29-1 and J is TRBJ1-2; 8 nucleotides match TRBD1. The CDR3 is made up of 14 amino acids. Germline V gene sequence: CDR1 SQVTM, CDR2 ANQGSEA. Germline trimming cut 6 bases from V and 4 bases from J; bases unmatched to any gene: 10. The CDR3 DNA reads TGCAGCGTGGACCGGGACAGGTCTGGCTATGGCTACACCTTC. It is translated as CSVDRDRSGYGYTF.

The table lists this clonotype with a count of one. The chain recombines TRBV6-4 with TRBJ2-3, with 10 bases aligning to TRBD1. The CDR3 runs to 15 residues. The ends lost 5 bases at V and 3 bases at J; junction bases unmatched: 5. Per germline, CDR1 MRHNA and CDR2 SNTAGT. CDR3 nucleotide sequence: TGTGCCAGCAGTAAGGGACAGGGGACGACAGATACGCAGTATTTT. Its protein product is CASSKGQGTTDTQYF.

This clonotype occurred a few times. The chain combines TRBV6-2 or TRBV6-3 with TRBJ2-7; TRBD1 matches at 8 bases. The CDR3 contains 13 residues. Trimming removed 6 bases from V and 3 bases from J; junction bases left unmatched: 4. Germline V gene lookup returns CDR1 MNHEY and CDR2 SVGEGT. The chain's CDR3 is CASRETGVYEQYF. Here the CDR3 DNA reads TGTGCCAGCAGGGAGACAGGGGTCTACGAGCAGTACTTC.